A selection of T cell receptor beta chains follows, all from one sample in a study of cytomegalovirus exposure and HLA in healthy donors. Method: immunoSEQ multiplex PCR; TCRdb's copy keeps in-frame clones and lacks some. This sample yields tens of thousands of clones, of which roughly 95% are seen a single time; roughly 5% belongs to the top ten. The material sequenced was PBMCs. The receptors originated from a woman aged 18 to 35 in good health and CMV-seropositive. CDR3s include the opening cysteine and the closing phenylalanine or tryptophan. The D gene is left open where the match is weak. For some rows the clone size is stated as once, few or many, or as a class when expanded; others skip it.

v_gene: TRBV1
d_gene: NA
abundance: NA
j_gene: TRBJ2-7
CDR3nt: TGCACCAGCAGCCAAGATAGGCGGGAACGAGGTGTCGAGCAGTACTTC
CDR3aa: CTSSQDRRERGVEQYF

v_gene: TRBV19
d_gene: NA
abundance: NA
j_gene: TRBJ2-1
CDR3nt: TGTGCCAGTAGTATTACGGGAGTATTATTCAATGAGCAGTTCTTC
CDR3aa: CASSITGVLFNEQFF

v_gene: TRBV5-1
d_gene: TRBD2
abundance: NA
j_gene: TRBJ2-5
CDR3nt: TGCGCCAGCAGCTTGACTAGCGCGCAAGAGACCCAGTACTTC
CDR3aa: CASSLTSAQETQYF

v_gene: TRBV5-4
d_gene: TRBD2
abundance: NA
j_gene: TRBJ2-3
CDR3nt: TGTGCCAGCAGCTTGCTAGCGGGACGGTTGGATACGCAGTATTTT
CDR3aa: CASSLLAGRLDTQYF

v_gene: TRBV30
d_gene: NA
abundance: few
j_gene: TRBJ2-2
CDR3nt: TGTGCCTGGAGTGAAATAGCGAGCGGGGAGCTGTTTTTT
CDR3aa: CAWSEIASGELFF

v_gene: TRBV2
d_gene: NA
abundance: NA
j_gene: TRBJ2-7
CDR3nt: TGTGCCAGCAGTCCTACAGGGCACGAGCAGTACTTC
CDR3aa: CASSPTGHEQYF

v_gene: TRBV30
d_gene: NA
abundance: NA
j_gene: TRBJ1-4
CDR3nt: TGTGCCTGGAGTGCCCAGGGGAATGAAAAACTGTTTTTT
CDR3aa: CAWSAQGNEKLFF

v_gene: TRBV7-9
d_gene: NA
abundance: NA
j_gene: TRBJ2-7
CDR3nt: TGTGCCAGCAGCTTAGCTGGAGGTTCAGGGGTTGACGAGCAGTACTTC
CDR3aa: CASSLAGGSGVDEQYF

v_gene: TRBV7-2
d_gene: NA
abundance: NA
j_gene: TRBJ2-7
CDR3nt: TGTGCCAGCAGCTTGGAGACGGGGAATTGGGCCGTCGAGCAGTACTTC
CDR3aa: CASSLETGNWAVEQYF

v_gene: TRBV27
d_gene: TRBD1
abundance: NA
j_gene: TRBJ1-5
CDR3nt: TGTGCCAGCAGTTTGACAGGGGTTCAGCCCCAGCATTTT
CDR3aa: CASSLTGVQPQHF

v_gene: TRBV7-2
d_gene: TRBD2
abundance: NA
j_gene: TRBJ2-7
CDR3nt: TGTGCCAGCAGCTTAGGGACTAGCTACTACGAGCAGTACTTC
CDR3aa: CASSLGTSYYEQYF

v_gene: TRBV28
d_gene: TRBD1
abundance: NA
j_gene: TRBJ1-2
CDR3nt: TGTGCCAGCAGTTTGGGCAGGGGGCGCGGCTACACCTTC
CDR3aa: CASSLGRGRGYTF

v_gene: TRBV9
d_gene: NA
abundance: NA
j_gene: TRBJ2-5
CDR3nt: TGTGCCAGCAGCTCAGGGGTTGGAGAGACCCAGTACTTC
CDR3aa: CASSSGVGETQYF

v_gene: TRBV28
d_gene: TRBD1
abundance: once
j_gene: TRBJ2-7
CDR3nt: TGTGCCAGCACATCCCTGGACAGGGAATACGAGCAGTACTTC
CDR3aa: CASTSLDREYEQYF

v_gene: TRBV28
d_gene: NA
abundance: NA
j_gene: TRBJ2-7
CDR3nt: TGTGCCAGCAGTCCCACTACTTCCTACGAGCAGTACTTC
CDR3aa: CASSPTTSYEQYF

v_gene: TRBV27
d_gene: TRBD1
abundance: NA
j_gene: TRBJ1-1
CDR3nt: TGTGCCAGCAGTCCGGGACAGGGGGCGAGTCACACTGAAGCTTTCTTT
CDR3aa: CASSPGQGASHTEAFF

v_gene: TRBV10-3
d_gene: TRBD1
abundance: NA
j_gene: TRBJ1-2
CDR3nt: TGTGCCATCAGTGAACCCCGAGGACAGGGGATCTATGGCTACACCTTC
CDR3aa: CAISEPRGQGIYGYTF

v_gene: TRBV10-3
d_gene: TRBD1
abundance: NA
j_gene: TRBJ2-7
CDR3nt: TGTGCCATCAGTTTGGGACAGGGGGTTCCCTACGAGCAGTACTTC
CDR3aa: CAISLGQGVPYEQYF

v_gene: TRBV28
d_gene: NA
abundance: NA
j_gene: TRBJ1-1
CDR3nt: TGTGCCAGCAAGGAGGGGAACACTGAAGCTTTCTTT
CDR3aa: CASKEGNTEAFF

v_gene: TRBV7-2
d_gene: NA
abundance: NA
j_gene: TRBJ2-2
CDR3nt: TGTGCCAGCAGCTCCGATACAGGGATCACCGGGGAGCTGTTTTTT
CDR3aa: CASSSDTGITGELFF

v_gene: TRBV5-4
d_gene: TRBD2
abundance: NA
j_gene: TRBJ2-5
CDR3nt: TGTGCCAGCAGCGCCATGGTCCAACTAGCGGGGGCCCAGGCCCAGTACTTC
CDR3aa: CASSAMVQLAGAQAQYF

v_gene: TRBV5-4
d_gene: NA
abundance: once
j_gene: TRBJ2-7
CDR3nt: TGTGCCAGCACATCCCCTAGCGAGGCCTACGAGCAGTACTTC
CDR3aa: CASTSPSEAYEQYF

v_gene: TRBV27
d_gene: TRBD1
abundance: NA
j_gene: TRBJ2-4
CDR3nt: TGTGCCAGCAGTACTAACAGGGGTATGTCCAAAAACATTCAGTACTTC
CDR3aa: CASSTNRGMSKNIQYF

v_gene: TRBV2
d_gene: TRBD2
abundance: NA
j_gene: TRBJ2-3
CDR3nt: TGTGCCAGTTCTGGACTAGCGGGAGTGTTTAGCACAGATACGCAGTATTTT
CDR3aa: CASSGLAGVFSTDTQYF

v_gene: TRBV7-2
d_gene: TRBD1
abundance: NA
j_gene: TRBJ1-1
CDR3nt: TGTGCCAGCAAAGGACAGGGTTTGAGCACTGAAGCTTTCTTT
CDR3aa: CASKGQGLSTEAFF

v_gene: TRBV5-1
d_gene: TRBD2
abundance: NA
j_gene: TRBJ2-1
CDR3nt: TGCGCCAGCAGCTCGAGGGCGGGAGACAATGAGCAGTTCTTC
CDR3aa: CASSSRAGDNEQFF

v_gene: TRBV27
d_gene: NA
abundance: NA
j_gene: TRBJ2-7
CDR3nt: TGTGCCAGCAGTCCGCAGGGTATTCCCTACGAGCAGTACTTC
CDR3aa: CASSPQGIPYEQYF

v_gene: TRBV29-1
d_gene: TRBD1
abundance: NA
j_gene: TRBJ2-7
CDR3nt: TGCAGCGTTGGTCAACTCATACGCGGGACAGGGTTTTATGAGTCCTACGAGCAGTACTTC
CDR3aa: CSVGQLIRGTGFYESYEQYF

v_gene: TRBV27
d_gene: TRBD1
abundance: NA
j_gene: TRBJ2-5
CDR3nt: TGTGCCAGCAGTCCGAGACAGGGGGGGACCCAGTACTTC
CDR3aa: CASSPRQGGTQYF

v_gene: TRBV6-1
d_gene: NA
abundance: NA
j_gene: TRBJ1-2
CDR3nt: TGTGCCAGCAGTGAAGGACCCGGGGGCTACACCTTC
CDR3aa: CASSEGPGGYTF

v_gene: TRBV19
d_gene: NA
abundance: NA
j_gene: TRBJ2-7
CDR3nt: TGTGCCAGTACGCCAGGGGACCTCCTCTACGAGCAGTACTTC
CDR3aa: CASTPGDLLYEQYF

v_gene: TRBV5-4
d_gene: TRBD2
abundance: few
j_gene: TRBJ2-7
CDR3nt: TGTGCCAGCAGCCCGGCGGGAGGGAGCTCCTACGAGCAGTACTTC
CDR3aa: CASSPAGGSSYEQYF

v_gene: TRBV2
d_gene: NA
abundance: NA
j_gene: TRBJ2-7
CDR3nt: TGTGCCAGCAGTGAAAGGGACACCGATTGGTACGAGCAGTACTTC
CDR3aa: CASSERDTDWYEQYF

v_gene: TRBV4-3
d_gene: TRBD2
abundance: NA
j_gene: TRBJ2-1
CDR3nt: TGCGCCAGCAGCCAAGTAGTTGGACTAGCGGGAGGGACGTACAATGAGCAGTTCTTC
CDR3aa: CASSQVVGLAGGTYNEQFF

v_gene: TRBV5-1
d_gene: NA
abundance: NA
j_gene: TRBJ2-2
CDR3nt: TGCGCCAGCAGCTTGGTAACGGGGATCACCGGGGAGCTGTTTTTT
CDR3aa: CASSLVTGITGELFF

v_gene: TRBV30
d_gene: NA
abundance: NA
j_gene: TRBJ2-7
CDR3nt: TGTGCCTATGGACAAACCTACGAGCAGTACTTC
CDR3aa: CAYGQTYEQYF

v_gene: TRBV29-1
d_gene: NA
abundance: NA
j_gene: TRBJ2-2
CDR3nt: TGCAGCGTCCTTCTGGAGGCCACCGGGGAGCTGTTTTTT
CDR3aa: CSVLLEATGELFF

v_gene: TRBV7-6
d_gene: TRBD1
abundance: once
j_gene: TRBJ1-2
CDR3nt: TGTGCCAGCAGCCCGTCGGGACAGGAGGGATTTGGCTACACCTTC
CDR3aa: CASSPSGQEGFGYTF

v_gene: TRBV14
d_gene: NA
abundance: NA
j_gene: TRBJ2-1
CDR3nt: TGTGCCAGCAGCCAAGCTGGGGTCGGACTCAATGAGCAGTTCTTC
CDR3aa: CASSQAGVGLNEQFF

v_gene: TRBV19
d_gene: NA
abundance: NA
j_gene: TRBJ1-3
CDR3nt: TGTGCCAGTACTTATCTTTCTGGAAACACCATATATTTT
CDR3aa: CASTYLSGNTIYF

v_gene: TRBV4-3
d_gene: TRBD1
abundance: NA
j_gene: TRBJ2-5
CDR3nt: TGCGCCAGCAGCCCGGGACAGGGAGGACAAGAGACCCAGTACTTC
CDR3aa: CASSPGQGGQETQYF

v_gene: TRBV9
d_gene: TRBD2
abundance: NA
j_gene: TRBJ2-1
CDR3nt: TGTGCCTGTGGGGTAGCGGGAAATAGCCACAATGAGCAGTTCTTC
CDR3aa: CACGVAGNSHNEQFF

v_gene: TRBV7-3
d_gene: NA
abundance: NA
j_gene: TRBJ2-3
CDR3nt: TGTGCCAGCAGCTTACAGGGTGGAGATACGCAGTATTTT
CDR3aa: CASSLQGGDTQYF

v_gene: TRBV11-1
d_gene: NA
abundance: NA
j_gene: TRBJ2-5
CDR3nt: TGTGCCAGTCAACCGGGACTCCAAGGATCAGAGACCCAGTACTTC
CDR3aa: CASQPGLQGSETQYF

v_gene: TRBV19
d_gene: NA
abundance: NA
j_gene: TRBJ1-5
CDR3nt: TGTGCCAGTAGTACCCGGACAGCCCTAGGCAATCAGCCCCAGCATTTT
CDR3aa: CASSTRTALGNQPQHF

v_gene: TRBV30
d_gene: NA
abundance: NA
j_gene: TRBJ2-1
CDR3nt: TGTGCCTGGAGTAGAGCTCCCCTTTCCTACAATGAGCAGTTCTTC
CDR3aa: CAWSRAPLSYNEQFF

v_gene: TRBV13
d_gene: TRBD2
abundance: NA
j_gene: TRBJ2-3
CDR3nt: TGTGCCAGCAGCCCCCTTGCTAGCGGGAGTACAGATACGCAGTATTTT
CDR3aa: CASSPLASGSTDTQYF

v_gene: TRBV2
d_gene: TRBD2
abundance: NA
j_gene: TRBJ2-7
CDR3nt: TGTGCCAGCAGGGTTGGTAGCGGGGGATCCTACGAGCAGTACTTC
CDR3aa: CASRVGSGGSYEQYF

v_gene: TRBV30
d_gene: NA
abundance: NA
j_gene: TRBJ1-3
CDR3nt: TGTGCCTGGAAGTGGGGGCCTGGAAACACCATATATTTT
CDR3aa: CAWKWGPGNTIYF

v_gene: TRBV27
d_gene: NA
abundance: NA
j_gene: TRBJ2-3
CDR3nt: TGTGCCAGCAGTTTCGGAGGAGTTACGGATACGCAGTATTTT
CDR3aa: CASSFGGVTDTQYF

v_gene: TRBV30
d_gene: TRBD1
abundance: once
j_gene: TRBJ1-5
CDR3nt: TGTGCCTGGAGGGGACAGGGGGCCAATCAGCCCCAGCATTTT
CDR3aa: CAWRGQGANQPQHF

v_gene: TRBV19
d_gene: NA
abundance: NA
j_gene: TRBJ2-1
CDR3nt: TGTGCCAGTAGAATGACACCGAGCTCCTACAATGAGCAGTTCTTC
CDR3aa: CASRMTPSSYNEQFF

v_gene: TRBV9
d_gene: TRBD2
abundance: NA
j_gene: TRBJ2-3
CDR3nt: TGTGCCAGCAGCGTGGGACTAGGGAGCACAGATACGCAGTATTTT
CDR3aa: CASSVGLGSTDTQYF